What follows describes a single T cell receptor beta chain. Its antigen is not yet known. No base-level quality is on record; no much larger clone is a single base apart. These data belong to a study of cytomegalovirus exposure and HLA in healthy donors (dated by TCRdb to the late 2010s). For context, the study as a whole: A later analysis indicated that the 100 to 150 validation repertoires were generated on the platform also employed for the 720 or so repertoires of the first cohort. High-throughput TCR immunosequencing, statistical association of individual TCRs with disease status, and machine learning were combined to predict cytomegalovirus infection status. The study was designed to test whether signatures of past pathogen exposure could be identified by cataloging public T cell receptors. Along with the roughly 670-subject first cohort, a separate validation cohort of over a hundred different subjects was used.

CDR1 MNHNS and CDR2 SASEGT were looked up in the germline V gene. Ends trimmed: V by 6 bases, J by 7 bases; bases unmatched to a gene: 7. Its CDR3 holds 15 amino acids, cysteine through phenylalanine. Of the read, only the CDR3 DNA is kept; its 45 bases are in frame from base 1. What the research found in general, with its limitations: The study listed 150 to 200 TCR beta chains as associated with cytomegalovirus. A later analysis had no HLA typing for the validation cohort, so co-occurrence there was scored across all 110 or so repertoires. The classifier was reported to diagnose cytomegalovirus status with high specificity and sensitivity in both the original and validation cohorts. Most TCR sequences were observed very rarely across donors, whereas some public TCRs were present in many individuals. It was suggested by the authors that the approach could potentially be generalized to other disease states and immunological phenotypes. Of the cluster scores, about 94% were above 0 in a later analysis, which found that TCRs clustered in the first cohort also tended to co-occur in the approximately 120 validation repertoires. A few of the identified cytomegalovirus-associated TCR beta chains were confirmed in vitro to be specific for cytomegalovirus antigens.

The library was made by the immunoSEQ multiplex PCR assay. The study's own analysis went as follows. A statistical classification framework was developed to diagnose cytomegalovirus status using the catalog of TCR beta chain sequences. The table was pulled from immuneACCESS by TCRdb, which kept in-frame rearrangements only. Such tables lose some clones; where checked, under half of the loss comes from unresolved V genes, and the rest has no known cause. V, J and clone size were drawn from that table, and D and trimming were deduced from the DNA. For this sample the table gives a few hundred thousand clones, of which 70% to 90% were detected only once. The top ten hold around 3% of the sample. The donors belonged to the validation cohort of around 110 subjects, which was separate from the roughly 700-subject first cohort.

This clonotype was sampled from a woman in her late teens or twenties in good health and CMV-seronegative. Here the chain combines TRBV6-1 and TRBJ2-2; the central 11 bases match TRBD2. The specimen was PBMCs. The nucleotide sequence reads as follows: TGTGCCAGCAGCGCCCTCGGGACTAGCGGCGGGGAGCTGTTTTTT. Its protein product is CASSALGTSGGELFF.